This record covers a single T cell receptor beta chain. Its matching antigen is unknown. The V and J ends lost 3 bases and 2 bases respectively, with 13 bases between them. This CDR3 has 14 amino acids. The germline CDR1 and CDR2 sequences are DFQATT and SNEGSKA (reference sequence). RNA transcripts provided the template for amplifying TCR beta CDR3 regions. The authors performed first-round RT-PCR with HTBI primers and then a second-round multiplex PCR. TCRdb processed the multiplex PCR reads anew with MiXCR; each CDR3 protein has one entry. Of 650,000 to 900,000 distinct CDR3 sequences in the sample, 40% were seen once. These data originate in a study of Graves' ophthalmopathy and Graves' hyperthyroidism. Whole-study findings and limits: Detection in blood was also observed for most expanded thyroid clonotypes above 0.001 frequency.

Sequenced input: peripheral blood. The clonotype originates from an adult man with Graves' ophthalmopathy. The chain is built from TRBV20-1 and TRBJ2-5; D may be TRBD2 (5 bases). The CDR3 loop reads CSAREDLAQETQYF. CDR3 bases: TGCAGTGCTAGGGAGGACTTGGCACAAGAGACCCAGTACTTC.